Shown below are 3 T cell receptor beta chains from a single sample sequenced in a study of cytomegalovirus exposure and HLA in healthy donors. Primers included in the PCR were 60 Vbeta and 13 Jbeta primers. Sequencing was performed with immunoSEQ multiplex PCR; in TCRdb, only in-frame clones are kept and a portion is missing. The data contain some 98,000 clones, around 80% of them seen just once; the ten biggest clones take up about 1.5%. Sequences were obtained from PBMCs. Source of these receptors: a man in his forties or fifties in good health and CMV-seronegative.

The V gene is TRBV5-4, the J gene TRBJ2-5; D possibly corresponds to TRBD1 (5 bases). Germline V lookup: CDR1 SGHNT, CDR2 YYREEE (reference sequence). The V end lost 0 bases, the J end lost 5 bases, and 11 bases lay between the germline ends. The CDR3 spans 14 residues. The CDR3, as DNA: TGTGCCAGCAGCTTGGGGCAGGGTCGGGAGACCCAGTACTTC. Residues: CASSLGQGRETQYF.

The chain combines TRBV14 with TRBJ1-2, with 7 bases identical to TRBD1. This CDR3 spans 12 amino acids. Unmatched junction bases numbered 4, after V lost 4 bases and J lost 8 bases. Germline CDR1 is SGHDN and CDR2 is FVKESK. The CDR3 coding sequence is TGTGCCAGCAGCCTGACAGGGCGCGGCTACACCTTC. The encoded protein is CASSLTGRGYTF.

The chain joins TRBV11-2 to TRBJ2-3, with TRBD1 matching 7 bases. There are 15 residues in the CDR3. The V segment lost 5 bases and the J segment 0 bases; nucleotides outside the gene matches: 5. Germline V gene lookup returns CDR1 SGHAT and CDR2 FQNNGV. The CDR3 sequence: CASSRRQGSTDTQYF. The CDR3 region has the DNA TGTGCCAGCAGCCGAAGACAGGGCAGCACAGATACGCAGTATTTT.